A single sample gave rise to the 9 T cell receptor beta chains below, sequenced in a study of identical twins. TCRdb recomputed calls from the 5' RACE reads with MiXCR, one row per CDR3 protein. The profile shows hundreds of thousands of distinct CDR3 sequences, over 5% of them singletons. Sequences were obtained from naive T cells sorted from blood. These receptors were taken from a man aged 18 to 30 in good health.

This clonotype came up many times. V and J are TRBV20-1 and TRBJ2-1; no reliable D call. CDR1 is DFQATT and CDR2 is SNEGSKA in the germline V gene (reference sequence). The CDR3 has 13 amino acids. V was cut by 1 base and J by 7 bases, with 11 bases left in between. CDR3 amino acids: CSARGPPANEQFF. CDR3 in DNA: TGCAGTGCTAGAGGCCCCCCGGCTAATGAGCAGTTCTTC.

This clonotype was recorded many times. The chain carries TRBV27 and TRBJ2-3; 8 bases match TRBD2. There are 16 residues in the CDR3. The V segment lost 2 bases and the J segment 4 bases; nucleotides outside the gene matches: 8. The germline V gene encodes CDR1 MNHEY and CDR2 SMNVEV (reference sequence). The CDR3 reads CASSLPGGDGADTQYF. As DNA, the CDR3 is TGTGCCAGCAGTTTACCGGGGGGGGATGGCGCAGATACGCAGTATTTT.

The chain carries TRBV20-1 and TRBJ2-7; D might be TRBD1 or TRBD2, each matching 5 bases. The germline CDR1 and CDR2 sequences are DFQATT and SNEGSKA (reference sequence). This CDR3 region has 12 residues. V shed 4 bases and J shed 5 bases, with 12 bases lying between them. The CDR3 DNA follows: TGCAGTGCTATTCAGGGAGCACACGAGCAGTACTTC. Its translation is CSAIQGAHEQYF.

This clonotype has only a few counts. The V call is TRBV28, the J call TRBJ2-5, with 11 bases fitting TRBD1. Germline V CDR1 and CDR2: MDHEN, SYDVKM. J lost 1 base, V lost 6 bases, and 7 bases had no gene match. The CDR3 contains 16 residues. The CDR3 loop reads CASSSSGTGGQETQYF. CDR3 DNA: TGTGCCAGCAGCTCATCCGGGACAGGGGGCCAAGAGACCCAGTACTTC.

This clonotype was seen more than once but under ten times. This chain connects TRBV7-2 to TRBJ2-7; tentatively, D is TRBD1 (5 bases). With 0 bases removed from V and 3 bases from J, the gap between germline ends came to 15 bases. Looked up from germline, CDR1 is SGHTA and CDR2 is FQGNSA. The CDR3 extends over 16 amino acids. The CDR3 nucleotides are TGTGCCAGCAGCTTAGCGCTGGCAGGGAAGAACTACGAGCAGTACTTC. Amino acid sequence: CASSLALAGKNYEQYF.

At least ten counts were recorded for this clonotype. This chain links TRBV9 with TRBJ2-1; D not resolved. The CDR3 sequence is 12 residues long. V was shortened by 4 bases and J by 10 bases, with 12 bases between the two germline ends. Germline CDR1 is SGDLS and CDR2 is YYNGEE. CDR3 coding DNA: TGTGCCAGCAGCCCCAGTTCTCGCGAGCAGTTCTTC. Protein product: CASSPSSREQFF.

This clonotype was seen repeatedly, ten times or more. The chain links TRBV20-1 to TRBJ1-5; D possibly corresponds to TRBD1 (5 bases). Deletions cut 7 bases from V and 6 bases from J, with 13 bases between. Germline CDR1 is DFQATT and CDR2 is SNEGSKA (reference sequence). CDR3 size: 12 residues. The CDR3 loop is CSGGGVGQPQHF. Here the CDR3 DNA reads TGCAGTGGCGGGGGGGTTGGTCAGCCCCAGCATTTT.

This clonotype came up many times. The CDR3 nucleotides are TGTGCCAGCAGTTTTGGGGATACGCAGTATTTT. Translating it yields CASSFGDTQYF. The V call is TRBV12-3 or TRBV12-4, the J call TRBJ2-3; D gene unclear. V was shortened by 3 bases and J by 6 bases, with 4 bases between the two germline ends. The CDR3 covers 11 residues.

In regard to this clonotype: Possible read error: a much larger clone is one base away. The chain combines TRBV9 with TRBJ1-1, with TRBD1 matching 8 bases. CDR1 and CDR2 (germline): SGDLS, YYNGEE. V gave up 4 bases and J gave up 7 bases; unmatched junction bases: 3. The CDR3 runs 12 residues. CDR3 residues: CASSPGQVEAFF. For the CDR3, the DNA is TGTGCCAGCAGCCCGGGACAGGTTGAAGCTTTCTTT.